This passage covers 3 T cell receptor beta chains from one sample sequenced in a study of Ad26.COV2.S vaccination and SARS-CoV-2 variants. Method: immunoSEQ multiplex PCR; TCRdb's copy keeps in-frame clones and lacks some. The sample holds approximately 340,000 clones, about 90% seen once. The source was peripheral blood, collected after recovery from COVID-19. These receptors all stem from a human donor who had recovered from COVID-19.

The chain is built from TRBV6-1 and TRBJ1-5; no definite D call. The germline V gene encodes CDR1 MNHNS and CDR2 SASEGT. This CDR3 comprises 17 residues. V shed 2 bases and J shed 2 bases, with 16 bases lying between them. DNA of the CDR3: TGTGCCAGCAGTGAAAGGCGTGGGGTACCTGGCAATCAGCCCCAGCATTTT. It yields the protein CASSERRGVPGNQPQHF.

V is TRBV12-3 or TRBV12-4 and J is TRBJ2-3; D is ambiguous. CDR3 length: 12 amino acids. V was cut by 6 bases and J by 3 bases, with 7 bases left in between. The CDR3 DNA follows: TGTGCCAGCAGGACTGTTACAGATACGCAGTATTTT. It is translated as CASRTVTDTQYF.

The rearrangement joins TRBV4-3 to TRBJ2-7; D is perhaps TRBD1 or TRBD2 (5 bases each). Per germline, CDR1 LGHNA and CDR2 YSLEER. V was clipped by 2 bases and J by 6 bases, with 14 bases between them. The CDR3 spans 14 residues. The DNA of the CDR3 is TGCGCCAGCAGCCAACATGGCTCAGGGACCGAGCAGTACTTC. Protein: CASSQHGSGTEQYF.